Following are 27 T cell receptor beta chains from one sample sequenced in a study of blood T cell repertoires in COVID-19. Profiling relied on immunoSEQ multiplex PCR, and the TCRdb table lists in-frame clones only, not all of them. This sample has some 150,000 clones; around 84% occur once, and the top ten carry 7% to 10%. The sample was peripheral blood. These receptors all come from a woman aged 60-75 years with acute or convalescent COVID-19.

CDR3 in DNA: TGCGCCAGCAGCTTGGCCAAGGGGACAGTGATCACAGATACGCAGTATTTT. Its protein product is CASSLAKGTVITDTQYF. This sequence joins TRBV5-1 and TRBJ2-3; 7 bases are shared with TRBD1. Germline CDR1 reads SGHRS; CDR2 reads YFSETQ. The CDR3 extends over 17 amino acids. With 0 bases clipped from V and 2 bases from J, the junction kept 9 bases outside the gene matches.

The CDR3 coding sequence is TGCGCCAGCAGCCAAGATCGGACAACAAATTCTCGGGAGCAGTACTTC. Protein product: CASSQDRTTNSREQYF. The V call is TRBV4-3, the J call TRBJ2-7, with TRBD1 as a possible D gene (5 bases). Germline CDR1 is LGHNA and CDR2 is YSLEER. Trimming removed 0 bases from V and 7 bases from J, with 19 bases in between. The CDR3 spans 16 residues.

This clone was seen only once. The genes are TRBV10-2 and TRBJ1-1, with no clear D. Germline V gene lookup returns CDR1 WSHSY and CDR2 SAAADI. Trimming pared 2 bases from V and 8 bases from J, leaving 18 bases between. The CDR3 totals 15 residues. CDR3 sequence reads: CASSEVGASVEEAFF. The DNA for the CDR3 is TGCGCCAGCAGTGAGGTAGGAGCGAGTGTGGAGGAAGCTTTCTTT.

Turning to this clone: The identical CDR3 is also encoded by other nucleotide sequences in the sample. The V gene is TRBV9, the J gene TRBJ1-3; 7 bases match TRBD1. The CDR3 spans 16 residues. The germline CDR1 and CDR2 sequences are SGDLS and YYNGEE. V gave up 0 bases and J gave up 1 base; unmatched junction bases: 4. The CDR3 sequence: CASSVGPGGSGNTIYF. Here the CDR3 DNA reads TGTGCCAGCAGCGTAGGACCAGGGGGGTCTGGAAACACCATATATTTT.

This clone was found a few times. The chain employs TRBV30 and TRBJ1-3; 8 positions match TRBD1. The CDR3 is made up of 14 amino acids. After removal of 4 bases from V and 4 bases from J, the junction contained 6 bases not matched to a gene. The germline V gene encodes CDR1 GTSNPN and CDR2 SVGIG (reference sequence). CDR3 sequence: CAWTTGQDGNTIYF. CDR3 sequence (DNA): TGTGCCTGGACCACGGGACAGGACGGAAACACCATATATTTT.

V is TRBV11-3 and J is TRBJ1-1; a possible D gene is TRBD1 (5 bases). Germline V gene data show CDR1 as SGHNT and CDR2 as YENEEA. The CDR3 runs to 15 residues. The ends were cut back, 3 bases at V and 0 bases at J, with 11 bases in the middle. Written as DNA, the CDR3 is TGTGCCAGCAGCTTTGTATCAGGGATGAACACTGAAGCTTTCTTT. Its protein product is CASSFVSGMNTEAFF.

The genes are TRBV6-5 and TRBJ2-1; possibly TRBD2 for D (5 bases). The CDR3 spans 16 residues. Trimming took off 2 bases at V and 4 bases at J, with 15 bases between the two ends. Germline values: CDR1 MNHEY, CDR2 SVGAGI. The CDR3 is CASSYEARDGYNEQFF. In nucleotides, the CDR3 is TGTGCCAGCAGTTACGAGGCGAGGGATGGATACAATGAGCAGTTCTTC.

This chain connects TRBV6-5 to TRBJ2-3, with D maybe TRBD1 (5 bases). CDR1 is MNHEY, CDR2 SVGAGI, per germline. The CDR3 spans 13 residues. The V gene lost 8 bases and the J gene lost 1 base, with 10 bases spanning the gap. The CDR3 DNA reads as TGTGCCAGCCACAGGACGCGCACAGATACGCAGTATTTT. It encodes CASHRTRTDTQYF.

This clone was picked up many times. V is TRBV5-4 and J is TRBJ2-3, with D unclear. The ends were cut back, 4 bases at V and 2 bases at J, with 17 bases in the middle. Germline V gene sequence: CDR1 SGHNT, CDR2 YYREEE (reference sequence). The CDR3 is 16 residues long. CDR3 sequence: CASSTPDERSTDTQYF. Written as DNA, the CDR3 is TGTGCCAGCAGCACGCCCGACGAGAGGTCCACAGATACGCAGTATTTT.

The CDR3 DNA reads as TGTGCCATCAGTTATGAGTACGGGGAGCTGTTTTTT. This codes for CAISYEYGELFF. The chain joins TRBV10-3 to TRBJ2-2; D remains ambiguous. CDR1 and CDR2 from the germline V gene are ENHRY and SYGVKD. V lost 5 bases and J 7 bases, leaving 8 bases between the germline ends. The CDR3 covers 12 residues.

This rearrangement joins TRBV6-5 to TRBJ1-2; D perhaps matches TRBD1 (5 bases). The CDR3 totals 13 residues. V was cut by 0 bases and J by 6 bases, with 8 bases left in between. Germline CDR1 and CDR2: MNHEY and SVGAGI. CDR3: CASSYSGANGYTF. The CDR3 nucleotides are TGTGCCAGCAGTTACTCTGGGGCGAATGGCTACACCTTC.

This sequence joins TRBV5-1 and TRBJ1-1; 8 bases agree with TRBD1. With 4 bases clipped from V and 4 bases from J, the junction kept 6 bases outside the gene matches. From germline, CDR1 is SGHRS and CDR2 YFSETQ. The length of the CDR3 is 14 residues. CDR3 protein: CASSLQGVGTEAFF. In DNA form, the CDR3 reads TGCGCCAGCAGCCTACAGGGGGTTGGCACTGAAGCTTTCTTT.

The chain employs TRBV2 and TRBJ1-2, with D uncertain. V lost 3 bases and J lost 6, with 5 bases in between. Germline CDR1 reads SNHLY; CDR2 reads FYNNEI. The CDR3 runs 11 residues. This CDR3 is CASSDRHGYTF. CDR3 bases: TGTGCCAGCAGTGACAGGCATGGCTACACCTTC.

The CDR3 bases are TGTGCCAGCAGCGTACAGGGGACTAATGAAAAACTGTTTTTT. This sequence encodes CASSVQGTNEKLFF. The chain has TRBV2 and TRBJ1-4; TRBD1 matches at 7 bases. Germline trimming cut 6 bases from V and 2 bases from J; bases unmatched to any gene: 3. In germline, CDR1 is SNHLY, CDR2 FYNNEI. The CDR3 contains 14 residues.

The chain employs TRBV7-2 and TRBJ1-3; 10 bases agree with TRBD1. CDR1 SGHTA and CDR2 FQGNSA come from the germline V gene. This CDR3 is built from 18 residues. The junction had 14 bases not matched to a gene; V was cut back by 4 bases and J by 5 bases. This CDR3 reads CASSSEGIGQGGRNTIYF. DNA for the CDR3: TGTGCCAGCAGCTCCGAAGGGATTGGACAGGGGGGAAGAAACACCATATATTTT.

This clone was seen once. The J gene is TRBJ1-3, the V gene TRBV4-1, with a tentative D call TRBD1 (5 bases). Germline CDR1 MGHRA, CDR2 YSYEKL. CDR3 size: 15 residues. V was trimmed by 0 bases and J by 3 bases, leaving 9 bases between them. The CDR3 bases are TGCGCCAGCAGCCAAGACTCAGGGTTTGGAAACACCATATATTTT. This codes for CASSQDSGFGNTIYF.

The rearrangement joins TRBV5-1 to TRBJ1-2; 10 nucleotides line up with TRBD1. V gave up 4 bases and J gave up 5 bases; unmatched junction bases: 2. Per germline, CDR1 SGHRS and CDR2 YFSETQ. The CDR3 is made up of 13 amino acids. Written as DNA, the CDR3 is TGCGCCAGCAGCGGGACAGGGGATTATGGCTACACCTTC. It translates to CASSGTGDYGYTF.

The rearrangement joins TRBV30 to TRBJ2-7; TRBD1 might be the D (6 bases). The CDR3 length is 15 residues. Per germline, CDR1 GTSNPN and CDR2 SVGIG (reference sequence). V lost 2 bases to trimming and J lost 0 bases, with 14 bases between them. This CDR3 is CAWSYRQVNSYEQYF. In DNA, the CDR3 is TGTGCCTGGAGTTACCGACAGGTTAACTCCTACGAGCAGTACTTC. The variable domain in full, with the rest retrieved from reference TRBV30 and TRBJ2-7, is SQTIHQWPATLVQPVGSPLSLECTVEGTSNPNLYWYRQAAGRGLQLLFYSVGIGQISSEVPQNLSASRPQDRQFILSSKKLLLSDSGFYLCAWSYRQVNSYEQYFGPGTRLTVT.

The chain carries TRBV15 and TRBJ2-1; tentative D call: TRBD2 (5 bases). V was cut by 9 bases and J by 0 bases, with 6 bases left in between. Germline CDR1 reads LNHNV; CDR2 reads YYDKDF (reference sequence). The CDR3 is 12 amino acids. CDR3 bases: TGTGCCACTCGGGGCTCCTACAATGAGCAGTTCTTC. This translates into CATRGSYNEQFF.

V gene TRBV6-2 or TRBV6-3 combines with J gene TRBJ1-5; D not resolved. From germline, CDR1 is MNHEY and CDR2 SVGEGT. CDR3 length: 15 residues. V lost 5 bases and J 3 bases, leaving 14 bases between the germline ends. DNA for the CDR3: TGTGCCAGCAGTGGGCAGGCAGCCGTCAATCAGCCCCAGCATTTT. Protein product: CASSGQAAVNQPQHF.

The chain couples TRBV5-1 to TRBJ2-1, with D possibly matching TRBD1 (5 bases). CDR1 is SGHRS and CDR2 is YFSETQ in the germline V gene. The CDR3 covers 13 residues. Trimming stripped 0 bases from V and 16 bases from J, with 17 bases between. CDR3 coding DNA: TGCGCCAGCAGCTTGGGGAGCAGGGAAGGATGTTTCTTC. Its protein product is CASSLGSREGCFF. Full variable domain (rest looked up from reference TRBV5-1 and TRBJ2-1): KAGVTQTPRYLIKTRGQQVTLSCSPISGHRSVSWYQQTPGQGLQFLFEYFSETQRNKGNFPGRFSGRQFSNSRSEMNVSTLELGDSALYLCASSLGSREGCFFGPGTRLTVL.

V gene TRBV11-3 combines with J gene TRBJ2-3, with TRBD1 matching 8 bases. V was pared by 4 bases and J by 1 base, with 7 bases of the junction left unmatched. Germline-derived CDR1 and CDR2 are SGHNT and YENEEA. CDR3 length: 16 residues. The chain's CDR3 is CASSSRQGAGTDTQYF. Written as DNA, the CDR3 is TGTGCCAGCAGCTCTCGGCAGGGGGCGGGCACAGATACGCAGTATTTT.

This clone came up once. V is TRBV6-1 and J is TRBJ1-3; D unresolved. Per the germline V gene, CDR1 is MNHNS and CDR2 is SASEGT. The CDR3 is 15 amino acids. V was shortened by 3 bases and J by 0 bases, with 9 bases between the two germline ends. The CDR3 loop reads CASSEGSYSGNTIYF. The CDR3, as DNA: TGTGCCAGCAGTGAGGGGAGCTACTCTGGAAACACCATATATTTT.

The chain has TRBV6-6 and TRBJ2-1, with 9 nucleotides matching TRBD1. Germline assignment: CDR1 MNHNY and CDR2 SVGAGI (reference sequence). Germline trimming cut 6 bases from V and 4 bases from J; bases unmatched to any gene: 10. The CDR3 sequence is 16 residues long. The CDR3 DNA reads TGTGCCAGCAGGTCCCTACAGGGGGCAATTTACAATGAGCAGTTCTTC. Protein product: CASRSLQGAIYNEQFF.

The CDR3 sequence: CASSQGNRGTEKLFF. The CDR3 nucleotides read TGTGCCAGCAGCCAAGGTAACAGGGGAACTGAAAAACTGTTTTTT. The V and J genes are TRBV3-1 (or the pseudogene TRBV3-2) and TRBJ1-4; the match to TRBD1 covers 7 bases. V dropped 1 base and J dropped 7; count of bases not matched to a gene: 6. The CDR3 runs 15 residues. Germline assignment: CDR1 LGHDT and CDR2 YNNKEL (reference sequence).

The count of this clone is one. The J gene is TRBJ1-5, the V gene TRBV5-6, with a weak D call TRBD1 (5 bases). Germline loops: CDR1 SGHDT, CDR2 YYEEEE. The CDR3 has 13 amino acids. V gave up 3 bases and J gave up 8 bases, with 12 bases separating them. The CDR3 is CASSSKGGEPQHF. The CDR3 DNA follows: TGTGCCAGCAGCTCAAAAGGAGGGGAGCCCCAGCATTTT.

The V and J genes are TRBV24-1 and TRBJ1-2; D call uncertain. Between the trimmed V and J ends, which lost 5 bases and 4 bases, there was a span of 7 bases. CDR1 and CDR2 from the germline V gene are KGHDR and SFDVKD. The CDR3 is 12 residues long. The CDR3 bases are TGTGCCACCAGTGCGGGAGGCTATGGCTACACCTTC. Its translation: CATSAGGYGYTF.